This entry describes one T cell receptor beta chain. Germline V gene lookup returns CDR1 KGHSH and CDR2 LQKENI. The CDR3 has 14 residues. Trimming pared 2 bases from V and 5 bases from J, leaving 7 bases between. The assay was immunoSEQ multiplex PCR, and TCRdb's table has in-frame clones only and misses some. Here the sample spans approximately 210,000 clones, 70% to 90% being singletons. These data are taken from a study of blood T cell repertoires in COVID-19. About the research overall: There were acute and convalescent COVID-19 samples, and they came from the United States, Italy and Spain. PBMCs, B-cell-depleted T cells, or T cells provided the cDNA or gDNA that made up the material.

The receptor's source is a woman in her thirties or forties with acute or convalescent COVID-19. The rearrangement uses TRBV18 and TRBJ2-6, with D possibly matching TRBD2 (5 bases). The material sequenced was peripheral blood. DNA for the CDR3: TGTGCCAGCTCACCAGGGGAGTGGGCCAACGTCCTGACTTTC. Amino acids: CASSPGEWANVLTF.